This TCR beta chain was recovered during a study of blood T cell repertoires in COVID-19. Across the study: Acute-phase and convalescent COVID-19 samples originated in the United States, Italy and Spain.

CDR3 length: 14 residues. V lost 6 bases, J lost 7 bases, and 6 bases stayed unmatched. Germline V gene data show CDR1 as MNHEY and CDR2 as SVGAGI. Per the original data handling: Estimation of nucleated cell counts was performed using reference gene primer amplification. Here immunoSEQ multiplex PCR was the method, and the copy in TCRdb shows in-frame clones only, minus some. That table supplies the V and J calls and clone size; D and trimming were determined from the DNA. The sample contains over 450,000 clones, about 88% of which appear only once. The chain couples TRBV6-5 to TRBJ1-5; TRBD1 matches at 10 bases. Source material: peripheral blood. The source is a man between 18 and 29 years old with COVID-19, enrolled during active disease. CDR3: CASRADRGGQPQHF. DNA of the CDR3: TGTGCCAGCAGAGCGGACAGGGGGGGACAGCCCCAGCATTTT.